A selection of T cell receptor beta chains follows, all from one sample in a study of regulatory T cells in long-lasting Graves disease. MiXCR, run by TCRdb on the multiplex PCR reads, gives a single entry per CDR3 protein. The data show roughly 400,000 distinct CDR3 sequences, approximately 15% seen once. The same sample was also used in a study of T cells in Graves' hyperthyroidism and ophthalmopathy.

This specimen consisted of peripheral blood mononuclear cells (PBMCs), obtained at new diagnosis, from a patient treated with antithyroid drugs. Receptors were obtained from a woman in her thirties or forties with Graves disease. CDR3s include the opening cysteine and the closing phenylalanine or tryptophan.

V gene	J gene	CDR3 protein
TRBV13	TRBJ2-3	CASSSAGVEDTQYF
TRBV7-8	TRBJ2-1	CASSLLQGVEQFF
TRBV12-3/TRBV12-4	TRBJ1-2	CASSFRIQFNYGYTF
TRBV30	TRBJ2-5	CAWSLLKETQYF
TRBV30	TRBJ1-4	CAWSVFTGVEKLFF
TRBV11-2	TRBJ2-3	CASSLAGGLAGGTDTQYF
TRBV11-3	TRBJ2-7	CASSLVLSSGAAYEQYF
TRBV2	TRBJ2-2	CASSEATSGRVEGTGELFF
TRBV5-1	NA	CASSLVSTMKQFF
TRBV5-6	TRBJ2-4	CASSRDGAKNIQYF
TRBV19	TRBJ2-7	CASSRRQAAGVREQYF
TRBV2	TRBJ2-7	CASSDNGSYEQYF
TRBV5-1	TRBJ2-3	CASSRGASGVLDTQYF
TRBV29-1	TRBJ2-5	CSVEGRGKGVSEETQYF
TRBV2	TRBJ1-5	CASRTRDSNQPQHF
TRBV7-2	TRBJ2-3	CASSHPDGTDTQYF
TRBV29-1	TRBJ2-5	CSVGNTGGNQETQYF
TRBV9	TRBJ2-4	CASSVGTSGSGAKNIQYF
TRBV5-6	TRBJ1-2	CASSLGAKLYGYTF
TRBV19	TRBJ2-3	CAGSTTLAGVVADTQYF
TRBV20-1	TRBJ2-1	CSANPSGIEQFF
TRBV28	TRBJ2-5	CASNLWGQGIGTQYF
TRBV15	TRBJ1-1	CATSRLVEAEAFF
TRBV28	TRBJ2-7	CASRSPGVDPYEQYF
TRBV7-3	TRBJ2-1	CASSHAGSYNEQFF
TRBV28	TRBJ2-1	CASSFNSVVSYNEQFF
TRBV7-8	TRBJ2-1	CAVSEAEGLNEQFF
TRBV24-1	TRBJ2-2	CATSEWDTGELFF
TRBV28	TRBJ2-7	CASSLWNYEQYF